The T cell receptor beta chain under discussion was sequenced for a study of control samples from healthy donors and cancer patients. Some clones are missing from TCRdb's copy, which holds only in-frame ones; the method was immunoSEQ multiplex PCR. The sample shows roughly 69,000 clones, approximately 83% of them seen only once. This clone turned up a few times. Source material: blood. The source is a man in his sixties in good health.

The CDR3 loop reads CASSQGTGGEQYF. In DNA form, the CDR3 reads TGTGCCAGCAGCCAAGGGACAGGGGGCGAGCAGTACTTC. V usage is TRBV3-1 (or the pseudogene TRBV3-2) and J usage is TRBJ2-7, with 10 positions matching TRBD1. The CDR3 is made up of 13 amino acids. V lost 1 base, J lost 6 bases, and 0 bases stayed unmatched. The germline gives CDR1 LGHDT, CDR2 YNNKEL (reference sequence).